This entry lists 8 T cell receptor beta chains sequenced from one sample in a study of T cell responses to AZD1222 COVID-19 vaccine. Here immunoSEQ multiplex PCR was the method, and the copy in TCRdb shows in-frame clones only, minus some. The sample carries more than 150,000 clones, about 90% recorded once. The sample here was peripheral blood, taken 28 days after the second AZD1222 dose. These receptors originate from an adult who received the AZD1222 COVID-19 vaccine.

This sequence joins TRBV28 and TRBJ2-5, with D uncertain. Trimming removed 8 bases at V and 0 bases at J, with 10 bases between. The CDR3 has 13 amino acids. CDR1 and CDR2 from the germline V gene are MDHEN and SYDVKM. CDR3 coding DNA: TGTGCCAGCGTCTGGGGTGACCAAGAGACCCAGTACTTC. This codes for CASVWGDQETQYF.

The chain links TRBV2 to TRBJ1-2, with 9 bases identical to TRBD1. The CDR3 covers 15 residues. CDR1 and CDR2 (germline): SNHLY, FYNNEI. The J segment lost 8 bases and the V segment lost 6 bases, leaving 13 bases of the junction unmatched. Here the CDR3 reads CASSFIQTGGEGYTF. The CDR3 region has the DNA TGTGCCAGCAGCTTCATCCAGACAGGGGGTGAAGGCTACACCTTC.

The rearrangement joins TRBV10-2 to TRBJ2-1, with 14 bases fitting TRBD2. The CDR3 extends over 15 amino acids. The ends lost 5 bases at V and 9 bases at J; junction bases unmatched: 6. The germline gives CDR1 WSHSY, CDR2 SAAADI. DNA of the CDR3: TGCGCCAGCAGTCGCGGACTAGCGGGGGGTAGTGAGCAGTTCTTC. It codes for CASSRGLAGGSEQFF.

The chain couples TRBV13 to TRBJ1-5; 7 positions match TRBD1. The CDR3 loop spans 14 amino acids. Germline V gene data show CDR1 as PRHDT and CDR2 as FYEKMQ (reference sequence). V lost 4 bases to trimming and J lost 5 bases; unmatched junction nucleotides: 5. In nucleotides, the CDR3 is TGTGCCAGCAGCTCACGCCAGGGGGATCAGCCCCAGCATTTT. It translates to CASSSRQGDQPQHF.

The rearrangement joins TRBV28 to TRBJ2-5; D is possibly TRBD1 or TRBD2 (7 bases each). CDR1 MDHEN and CDR2 SYDVKM come from the germline V gene. This CDR3 comprises 15 residues. V shed 3 bases and J shed 9 bases, with 20 bases lying between them. CDR3 bases: TGTGCCAGCAGTTTGGGTTCAGGGGGTGGGAGGGCCCAGTACTTC. This translates into CASSLGSGGGRAQYF.

The rearrangement uses TRBV10-3 and TRBJ1-6; weak D call: TRBD1 (5 bases). Trimming took 11 bases from V and 5 from J, leaving 13 bases between them. The germline V gene encodes CDR1 ENHRY and CDR2 SYGVKD. The CDR3 sequence is 13 residues long. CDR3 in DNA: TGTGCCGGGTCGGGGGATCATAATTCACCCCTCCACTTT. Translation: CAGSGDHNSPLHF.

In DNA form, the CDR3 reads TGTGCCAGCTCACCCCGACAGGGGACGAGCTCCTACAATGAGCAGTTCTTC. Protein: CASSPRQGTSSYNEQFF. The V and J genes are TRBV18 and TRBJ2-1, with 8 bases lining up with TRBD1. CDR3 length: 17 amino acids. Germline loops: CDR1 KGHSH, CDR2 LQKENI. The J segment lost 0 bases and the V segment lost 3 bases, leaving 7 bases of the junction unmatched.

The DNA for the CDR3 is TGTGCCAGTAGTCAACAGGGGGCCTCCTATAATTCACCCCTCCACTTT. Amino acids: CASSQQGASYNSPLHF. The J gene is TRBJ1-6, the V gene TRBV19; 9 nucleotides line up with TRBD1. The germline CDR1 and CDR2 sequences are LNHDA and SQIVND (reference sequence). J was trimmed by 0 bases and V by 5 bases; bases with no gene match: 2. The CDR3 consists of 16 residues.